This T cell receptor (beta chain) was recovered during a study of T-cell memory formation after mild COVID-19. In TCRdb, the 5' RACE reads were re-called with MiXCR into one record per CDR3 protein. Among roughly 450,000 distinct CDR3 sequences listed, roughly 18% were seen once. Germline trimming cut 0 bases from V and 3 bases from J; bases unmatched to any gene: 2. This CDR3 spans 15 amino acids. Germline V gene lookup returns CDR1 LNHNV and CDR2 YYDKDF (reference sequence). General study points: The appearance of some responding clones in pre-infection memory suggested that cross-reactive memory joined.

As to this clonotype: What it binds is unknown.

The TCR was taken from a man aged 18 to 30 who had mild COVID-19 (a few samples of this study predate the infection). Cell type and time point are not known. Sequencing was carried out using PBMCs or a T cell subset sorted from them (not recorded which). The rearrangement links TRBV15 to TRBJ2-7, with TRBD2 matching over 10 bases. CDR3 nucleotide sequence: TGTGCCACCAGCAGAGATCCTAGCGGGGGCTACGAGCAGTACTTC. This sequence encodes CATSRDPSGGYEQYF.